This record covers a single TCR beta chain. What it binds is unknown. Incorporated into the TCR beta cDNA libraries were unique molecular identifiers, which served to reduce PCR and sequencing biases. There were about 1 to 10 million T cells, and approximately 500,000 cDNA molecules came from them. TCRdb ran MiXCR on the PCR reads and lists one entry per CDR3 protein. The top ten hold over 4% of the sample, which has about 820,000 distinct CDR3 sequences, approximately 57% seen once. The sample comes from a study of post-analysis software for immune sequencing data. On the study more broadly: Both relapsing-remitting and secondary progressive multiple sclerosis featured among the disease courses, as did progressive-relapsing multiple sclerosis.

Germline V gene data show CDR1 as SGHDN and CDR2 as FVKESK. Between the trimmed V and J ends, which lost 0 bases and 0 bases, there was a span of 10 bases. The CDR3 consists of 16 residues. Study observations and caveats: For normalized Chao1 diversity, multiple sclerosis patients scored significantly lower than controls did. Patients showed TRBV5-6, TRBV5-1 and TRBV20-1 among five TRBV segments more frequent than in controls. Batch-mates among the samples co-clustered strongly by F measure.

Sequencing was carried out using blood. The clonotype originates from a girl between 5 and 17 years old with multiple sclerosis. The chain carries TRBV14 and TRBJ2-3; D is ambiguous. The CDR3 DNA reads TGTGCCAGCAGCCAAGAAACCGGTCTAAGCACAGATACGCAGTATTTT. Encoded protein: CASSQETGLSTDTQYF.